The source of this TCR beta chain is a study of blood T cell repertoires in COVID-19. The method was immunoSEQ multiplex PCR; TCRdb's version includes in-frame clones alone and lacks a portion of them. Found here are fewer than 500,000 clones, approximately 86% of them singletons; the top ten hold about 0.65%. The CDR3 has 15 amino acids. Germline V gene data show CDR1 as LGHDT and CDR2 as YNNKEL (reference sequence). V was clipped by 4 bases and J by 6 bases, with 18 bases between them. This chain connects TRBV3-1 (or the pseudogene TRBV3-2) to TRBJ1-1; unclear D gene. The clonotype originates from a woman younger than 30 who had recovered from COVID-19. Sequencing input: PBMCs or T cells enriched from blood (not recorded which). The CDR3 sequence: CASSPSDKWEAEAFF. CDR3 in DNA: TGTGCCAGCAGCCCATCCGACAAGTGGGAGGCTGAAGCTTTCTTT.